This T cell receptor beta chain was captured in a study of shared clonotypes between healthy human individuals. Concerning this clone: The antigen remains unidentified. The sample has other DNA sequences that encode this CDR3 too.

Repertoires were generated with immunoSEQ multiplex PCR, while TCRdb's copy carries only in-frame clones and drops some. Of roughly 2.4 million clones in the sample, approximately 95% were seen once. Broader study findings: Tissue TCR repertoires likely differ from these blood-only repertoires. Among donors, sharing of clonotypes was expected to be affected by sequencing depth. Non-shared clonotypes had lower generation probabilities than those shared by all four donors.

The germline V gene has CDR1 SQVTM and CDR2 ANQGSEA. The V end lost 4 bases, the J end lost 2 bases, and 8 bases lay between the germline ends. This CDR3 region has 12 residues. What was sequenced was naive CD4+ T cells sorted from blood. Subset: CD45RA+ positively selected. This sequence was found in a man aged 18 to 30 in good health. The rearrangement joins TRBV29-1 to TRBJ1-2, with TRBD1 as a possible D gene (5 bases). CDR3 coding DNA: TGCAGCGTTGTCGGGGGGAACTATGGCTACACCTTC. It translates to CSVVGGNYGYTF.